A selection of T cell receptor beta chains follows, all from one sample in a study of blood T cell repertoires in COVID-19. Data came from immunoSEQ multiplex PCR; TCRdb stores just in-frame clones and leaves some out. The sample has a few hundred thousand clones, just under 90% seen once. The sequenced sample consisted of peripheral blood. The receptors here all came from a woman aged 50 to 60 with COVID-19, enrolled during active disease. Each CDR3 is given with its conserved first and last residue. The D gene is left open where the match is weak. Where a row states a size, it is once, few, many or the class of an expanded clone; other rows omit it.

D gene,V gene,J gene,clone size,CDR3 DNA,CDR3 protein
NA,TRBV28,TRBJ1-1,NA,TGTGCCAGCAGTTTACGGGGGGCGGTCACTGAAGCTTTCTTT,CASSLRGAVTEAFF
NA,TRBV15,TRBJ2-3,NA,TGTGCCACCAGCACCCGCCAGGCAGATACGCAGTATTTT,CATSTRQADTQYF
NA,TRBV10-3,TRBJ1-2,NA,TGTGCCATCAGTGAGAATTCGGGAGGTGGCTACACCTTC,CAISENSGGGYTF
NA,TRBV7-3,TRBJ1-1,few,TGTGCCAGCAGCTTCCGGGAGAACACTGAAGCTTTCTTT,CASSFRENTEAFF
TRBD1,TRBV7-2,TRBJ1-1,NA,TGTGCCAGCAGCCCCCGGACAGGGGTGGGCACTGAAGCTTTCTTT,CASSPRTGVGTEAFF
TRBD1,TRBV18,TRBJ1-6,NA,TGTGCCAGCTCACCACAAGGACAGGGATCCCGTTCACCCCTCCACTTT,CASSPQGQGSRSPLHF
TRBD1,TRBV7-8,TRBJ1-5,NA,TGTGCCAGCAGCTTTGACAGGGTCCCTCAGCCCCAGCATTTT,CASSFDRVPQPQHF
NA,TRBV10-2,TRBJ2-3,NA,TGCGCCAGCAGTGAGTCCCGGTACGATACGCAGTATTTT,CASSESRYDTQYF
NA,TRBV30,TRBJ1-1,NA,TGTGCCTGGAGGTATAGAGTTATGAACACTGAAGCTTTCTTT,CAWRYRVMNTEAFF
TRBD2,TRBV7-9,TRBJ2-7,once,TGTGCCAGCAGCTTAGTAGAGCGGGAGGGGGACGAGCAGTACTTC,CASSLVEREGDEQYF
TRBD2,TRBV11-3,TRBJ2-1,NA,TGTGCCAGCAGCTTAGATGCGGGAGTTACCCACAATGAGCAGTTCTTC,CASSLDAGVTHNEQFF
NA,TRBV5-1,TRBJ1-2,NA,TGCGCCAGCAGCTTCGCAGATAACTATGGCTACACCTTC,CASSFADNYGYTF
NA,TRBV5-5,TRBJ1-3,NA,TGTGCCAGCAGCACACAGAGCTCTGGAAACACCATATATTTT,CASSTQSSGNTIYF
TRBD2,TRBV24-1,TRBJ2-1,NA,TGTGCCACCAGTCCTAGCGGGGGCCCTTACAATGAGCAGTTCTTC,CATSPSGGPYNEQFF
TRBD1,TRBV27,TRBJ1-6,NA,TGTGCCAGCAGTTCCCTGACAGGGTCCTATAATTCACCCCTCCACTTT,CASSSLTGSYNSPLHF
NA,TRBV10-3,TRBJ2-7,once,TGTGCCATCAGTGAAGTCCAGGGGACCTACGAGCAGTACTTC,CAISEVQGTYEQYF
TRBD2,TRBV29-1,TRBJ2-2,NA,TGCAGCGGCCAAGCGGGAGGAGGCCTCACCGGGGAGCTGTTTTTT,CSGQAGGGLTGELFF
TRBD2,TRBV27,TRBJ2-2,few,TGTGCCAGCAGTCCGCCCGGACCAGCGGGAGATACCACCGGGGAGCTGTTTTTT,CASSPPGPAGDTTGELFF
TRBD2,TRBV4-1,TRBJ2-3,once,TGCGCCAGCAGCCAAGGACTAGCGGGTTACACAGATACGCAGTATTTT,CASSQGLAGYTDTQYF
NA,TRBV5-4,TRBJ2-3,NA,TGTGCCAGCAGCCGGAGTTGGACAGATACGCAGTATTTT,CASSRSWTDTQYF
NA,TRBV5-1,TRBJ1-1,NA,TGCGCCAGCAGCCAACGGACACCCCTCTTTAACACTGAAGCTTTCTTT,CASSQRTPLFNTEAFF
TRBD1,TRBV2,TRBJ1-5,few,TGTGCCAGCAGTGGATGGGAAGGGACAGAGAATCAGCCCCAGCATTTT,CASSGWEGTENQPQHF
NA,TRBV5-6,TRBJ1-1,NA,TGTGCCAGCAGCTTGGGAGCCCTGAACACTGAAGCTTTCTTT,CASSLGALNTEAFF
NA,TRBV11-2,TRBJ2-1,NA,TGTGCCAGCAGCATGGTGTCGGCAGGGAATGAGCAGTTCTTC,CASSMVSAGNEQFF
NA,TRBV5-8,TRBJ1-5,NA,TGTGCCAGCAGTGAGGGATCGCCCCAGCATTTT,CASSEGSPQHF
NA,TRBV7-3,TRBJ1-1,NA,TGTGCCAGCAGCTCACAAAAGAACACTGAAGCTTTCTTT,CASSSQKNTEAFF
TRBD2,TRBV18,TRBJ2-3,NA,TGTGCCAGCTCACCTACGCAGCGGGAGGGCACAGATACGCAGTATTTT,CASSPTQREGTDTQYF
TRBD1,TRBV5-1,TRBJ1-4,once,TGCGCCAGCAGCACGGGACAGGGAGGAGAAAAACTGTTTTTT,CASSTGQGGEKLFF
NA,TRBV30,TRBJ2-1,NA,TGTGCCTGGAGTGAGGACGGGACTCCGGGGTGGAATGAGCAGTTCTTC,CAWSEDGTPGWNEQFF
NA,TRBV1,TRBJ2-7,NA,TGCACCAGCAGCCAAAGCACCGGGACTAGCGGCCCCTCAGTCCCCTACGAGCAGTACTTC,CTSSQSTGTSGPSVPYEQYF
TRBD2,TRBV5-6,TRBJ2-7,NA,TGTGCCAGCAGCTTGGATAGAGCGGGAGGGACCTACGAGCAGTACTTC,CASSLDRAGGTYEQYF
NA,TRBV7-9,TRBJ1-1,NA,TGTGCCAGCAGCTTAGAACCCGCCGGTGAAGCTTTCTTT,CASSLEPAGEAFF
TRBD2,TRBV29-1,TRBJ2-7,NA,TGCAGCGTCCCCGGCGGGGGGTTGAACGAGCAGTACTTC,CSVPGGGLNEQYF
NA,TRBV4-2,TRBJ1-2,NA,TGTGCCAGCAGCCAAGAAGGGCAGGGGAGAGGCTACACCTTC,CASSQEGQGRGYTF
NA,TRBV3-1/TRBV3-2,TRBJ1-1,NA,TGTGCCAGCAGCCAAAACAGAAACACTGAAGCTTTCTTT,CASSQNRNTEAFF
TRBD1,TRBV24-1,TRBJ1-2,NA,TGTGCCACCAGTGAGGGGGGGACAGGGGTCTATGGCTACACCTTC,CATSEGGTGVYGYTF
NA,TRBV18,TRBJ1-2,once,TGTGCCAGCTCGGTGGACAGATCCCTTAACTATGGCTACACCTTC,CASSVDRSLNYGYTF
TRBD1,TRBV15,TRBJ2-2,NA,TGTGCCACCAGCAGAGGGGACAGGGGAGTAACCGGGGAGCTGTTTTTT,CATSRGDRGVTGELFF
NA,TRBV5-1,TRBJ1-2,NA,TGCGCCAGCAGCTTGGGCCAGGCTAACTATGGCTACACCTTC,CASSLGQANYGYTF
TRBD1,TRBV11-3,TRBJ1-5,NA,TGTGCCAGCAGCTTAGTCGCCTTGGGACAGGGGATGAGGCAGCCCCAGCATTTT,CASSLVALGQGMRQPQHF
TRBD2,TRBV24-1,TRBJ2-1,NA,TGTGCCACCAGTGATCGTAGCGGGAGGGCCACCAATGAGCAGTTCTTC,CATSDRSGRATNEQFF
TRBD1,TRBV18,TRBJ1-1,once,TGTGCCAGCTCAGGACAGGGTGTGAACACTGAAGCTTTCTTT,CASSGQGVNTEAFF
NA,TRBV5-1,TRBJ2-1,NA,TGCGCCAGCACCCGAGGAGCCCCCCCTGAGCAGTTCTTC,CASTRGAPPEQFF
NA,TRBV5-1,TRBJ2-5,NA,TGCGCCAGCAGCATCACGACAGGTGAAGAGACCCAGTACTTC,CASSITTGEETQYF
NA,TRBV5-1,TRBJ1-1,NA,TGCGCCAGCAGCTTGGCCCCCAGGGGTGTCATGAACACTGAAGCTTTCTTT,CASSLAPRGVMNTEAFF
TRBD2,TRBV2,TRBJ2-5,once,TGTGCCAGCACCGACCCCGGGACTAGCGGACAAGAGACCCAGTACTTC,CASTDPGTSGQETQYF
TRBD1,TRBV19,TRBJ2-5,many,TGTGCCAGTTCGACAGGGCTGCAAGAGACCCAGTACTTC,CASSTGLQETQYF
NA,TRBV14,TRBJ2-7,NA,TGTGCCAGCAGCCAACGGTCGCAGGGAGGTGAGCAGTACTTC,CASSQRSQGGEQYF